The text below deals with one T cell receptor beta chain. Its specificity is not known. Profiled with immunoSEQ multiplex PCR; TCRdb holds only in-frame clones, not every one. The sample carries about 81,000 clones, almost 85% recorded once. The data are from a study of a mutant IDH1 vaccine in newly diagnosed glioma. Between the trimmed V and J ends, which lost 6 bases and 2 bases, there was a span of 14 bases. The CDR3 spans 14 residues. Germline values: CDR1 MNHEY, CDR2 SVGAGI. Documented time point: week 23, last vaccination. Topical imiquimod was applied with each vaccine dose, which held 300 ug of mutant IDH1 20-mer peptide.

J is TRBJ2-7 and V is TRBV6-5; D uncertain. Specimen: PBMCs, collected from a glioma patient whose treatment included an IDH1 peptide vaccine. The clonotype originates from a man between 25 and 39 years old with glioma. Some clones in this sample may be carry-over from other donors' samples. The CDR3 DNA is TGTGCCAGCAGACATACGTGGAGAGCCTACGAGCAGTACTTC. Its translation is CASRHTWRAYEQYF.